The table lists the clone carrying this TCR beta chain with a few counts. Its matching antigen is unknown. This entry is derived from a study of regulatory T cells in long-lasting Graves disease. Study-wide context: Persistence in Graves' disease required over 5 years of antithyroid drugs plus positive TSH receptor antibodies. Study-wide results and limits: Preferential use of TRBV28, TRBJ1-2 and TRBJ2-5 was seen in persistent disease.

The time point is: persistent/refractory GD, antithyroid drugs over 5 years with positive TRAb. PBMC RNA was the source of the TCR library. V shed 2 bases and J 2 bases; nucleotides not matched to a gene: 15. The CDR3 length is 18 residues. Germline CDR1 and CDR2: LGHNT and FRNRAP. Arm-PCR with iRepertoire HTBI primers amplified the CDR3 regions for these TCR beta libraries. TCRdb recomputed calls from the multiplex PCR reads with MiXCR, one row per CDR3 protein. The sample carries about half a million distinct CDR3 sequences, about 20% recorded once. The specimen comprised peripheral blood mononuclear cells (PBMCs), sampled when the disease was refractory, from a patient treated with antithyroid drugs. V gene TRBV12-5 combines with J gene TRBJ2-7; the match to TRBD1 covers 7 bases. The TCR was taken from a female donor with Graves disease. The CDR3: CASGLPDPPDRAAYEQYF. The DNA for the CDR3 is TGTGCTAGTGGTTTGCCCGACCCCCCAGACAGGGCCGCCTACGAGCAGTACTTC.